What follows are 23 T cell receptor beta chains derived from one specimen sequenced in a study of T cell responses to AZD1222 COVID-19 vaccine. Assay used: immunoSEQ multiplex PCR; TCRdb lists only in-frame clones, some missing. The profile shows approximately 80,000 clones, approximately 90% of them singletons. The sample was peripheral blood, taken 28 days after the second AZD1222 dose. The receptors stem from an adult who received the AZD1222 COVID-19 vaccine.

The DNA of the CDR3 is TGTGCCAGCTTTCCGGGACAGGATGACAATGAGCAGTTCTTC. It codes for CASFPGQDDNEQFF. The gene calls are TRBV18 and TRBJ2-1; 8 nucleotides agree with TRBD1. J lost 5 bases, V lost 7 bases, and 7 bases had no gene match. The CDR3 length is 14 residues. Germline V lookup: CDR1 KGHSH, CDR2 LQKENI.

The CDR3 reads CASSLVGIRGQGTGELFF. DNA of the CDR3: TGTGCCAGCAGCTTAGTGGGAATACGGGGACAGGGGACCGGGGAGCTGTTTTTT. This sequence joins TRBV11-3 and TRBJ2-2; TRBD1 matches 10 bases. Trimming removed 1 base from V and 5 bases from J; junction bases left unmatched: 10. The germline gives CDR1 SGHNT, CDR2 YENEEA. The CDR3 sequence is 18 residues long.

The genes are TRBV5-4 and TRBJ2-1; D gene unclear. This CDR3 comprises 11 residues. CDR1 is SGHNT and CDR2 is YYREEE in the germline V gene (reference sequence). V lost 3 bases to trimming and J lost 9 bases, with 7 bases between them. CDR3: CASSSGGEQFF. The CDR3 DNA follows: TGTGCCAGCAGCTCAGGTGGTGAGCAGTTCTTC.

This clone was seen once. The gene calls are TRBV30 and TRBJ2-7; TRBD2 is a possible D gene (6 bases). The V gene lost 0 bases and the J gene lost 3 bases, with 12 bases spanning the gap. CDR1 and CDR2 (germline): GTSNPN, SVGIG (reference sequence). There are 14 residues in the CDR3. The DNA for the CDR3 is TGTGCCTGGAGTGTGGCGGGGCTAAACTACGAGCAGTACTTC. The encoded protein is CAWSVAGLNYEQYF.

The chain combines TRBV24-1 with TRBJ2-1, with a tentative D call TRBD1 (5 bases). There are 14 residues in the CDR3. V was cut by 4 bases and J by 8 bases, with 14 bases left in between. Germline V gene lookup returns CDR1 KGHDR and CDR2 SFDVKD. CDR3 DNA sequence: TGTGCCACCAGTGAAAAGGGGTCTATCGATGAGCAGTTCTTC. Protein: CATSEKGSIDEQFF.

The V and J genes are TRBV10-3 and TRBJ2-5, with 13 bases fitting TRBD2. J lost 2 bases, V lost 8 bases, and 5 bases had no gene match. This CDR3 is built from 15 residues. The V gene's germline CDR1 is ENHRY and CDR2 SYGVKD. The CDR3 coding sequence is TGTGCCATCCAGCTGGGACTAGCGGGACAAGAGACCCAGTACTTC. It is translated as CAIQLGLAGQETQYF.

V usage is TRBV13 and J usage is TRBJ2-7; 7 nucleotides agree with TRBD1. Trimming at V came to 2 bases and at J to 12 bases, leaving 7 bases not matched to a gene. The CDR3 loop spans 12 amino acids. Germline CDR1 and CDR2: PRHDT and FYEKMQ (reference sequence). CDR3 sequence: CASSLKRDSPYF. The CDR3 DNA reads as TGTGCCAGCAGCTTAAAGAGGGACAGCCCGTACTTC.

This chain connects TRBV29-1 to TRBJ2-1; 11 bases agree with TRBD1. The V segment lost 8 bases and the J segment 7 bases; nucleotides outside the gene matches: 13. The germline CDR1 and CDR2 sequences are SQVTM and ANQGSEA. The CDR3 totals 15 residues. The CDR3 sequence is CSTQKGQGAFNEQFF. The CDR3 nucleotides are TGCAGCACCCAAAAAGGACAGGGGGCATTTAATGAGCAGTTCTTC.

The rearrangement uses TRBV11-3 and TRBJ1-1; D unresolved. The CDR3 contains 14 residues. Looked up from germline, CDR1 is SGHNT and CDR2 is YENEEA. Between the trimmed V and J ends, which lost 2 bases and 6 bases, there was a span of 13 bases. The CDR3 sequence: CASSLTEGYSEAFF. In DNA, the CDR3 is TGTGCCAGCAGCTTAACGGAGGGCTACTCTGAAGCTTTCTTT.

The chain is built from TRBV30 and TRBJ1-5, with D unclear. Trimming took off 0 bases at V and 7 bases at J, with 10 bases between the two ends. The length of the CDR3 is 13 residues. The germline V gene has CDR1 GTSNPN and CDR2 SVGIG (reference sequence). CDR3: CAWSVGALQPQHF. The DNA of the CDR3 is TGTGCCTGGAGTGTAGGCGCCCTCCAGCCCCAGCATTTT.

The chain joins TRBV7-6 to TRBJ2-1; 9 nucleotides line up with TRBD2. V gave up 5 bases and J gave up 5 bases; unmatched junction bases: 10. Germline V CDR1 and CDR2: SGHVS, FNYEAQ. The CDR3 is 16 amino acids. The CDR3, as DNA: TGTGCCAGCAGCCCCTTTAGCGGGAGAGGTGACAATGAGCAGTTCTTC. This encodes CASSPFSGRGDNEQFF.

V is TRBV7-3 and J is TRBJ2-7; 7 positions match TRBD2. The CDR3 is 15 amino acids. Germline loops: CDR1 SGHTA, CDR2 FQGTGA. Germline trimming cut 3 bases from V and 2 bases from J; bases unmatched to any gene: 7. CDR3 in amino acids: CASSFGSGFPYEQYF. The CDR3 DNA sequence: TGTGCCAGCAGCTTTGGTAGCGGGTTTCCCTACGAGCAGTACTTC.

CDR3 bases: TGTGCCAGCAGCCAGGACTATGGCTACACCTTC. Translation gives CASSQDYGYTF. This sequence joins TRBV6-2 or TRBV6-3 and TRBJ1-2; D remains unclear. Germline V gene sequence: CDR1 MNHEY, CDR2 SVGEGT. With 6 bases removed from V and 3 bases from J, the gap between germline ends came to 5 bases. CDR3 length: 11 residues.

This chain connects TRBV12-3 or TRBV12-4 to TRBJ1-5; D is possibly TRBD1 (6 bases). The CDR3 sequence is 13 residues long. Trimming stripped 3 bases from V and 7 bases from J, with 10 bases between. CDR3 bases: TGTGCCAGCAGTTTGAGGGGGGCGCAGCCCCAGCATTTT. This encodes CASSLRGAQPQHF.

The sample holds a few counts of this clone. V and J are TRBV18 and TRBJ1-6; no clear D. V was trimmed by 5 bases and J by 6 bases, leaving 8 bases between them. Germline assignment: CDR1 KGHSH and CDR2 LQKENI. This CDR3 contains 13 residues. This chain's CDR3 is CASSGDFNSPLHF. Here the CDR3 DNA reads TGTGCCAGCTCAGGGGATTTTAATTCACCCCTCCACTTT.

V is TRBV12-5 and J is TRBJ1-1; D might be TRBD1 (5 bases). This CDR3 is built from 14 residues. Deletions cut 3 bases from V and 3 bases from J, with 11 bases between. Per the germline V gene, CDR1 is LGHNT and CDR2 is FRNRAP. CDR3 amino acids: CASGFGLRDTEAFF. CDR3 bases: TGTGCTAGTGGTTTCGGGCTCAGGGACACTGAAGCTTTCTTT. Supplemented by reference TRBV12-5 and TRBJ1-1, the full variable domain reads DARVTQTPRHKVTEMGQEVTMRCQPILGHNTVFWYRQTMMQGLELLAYFRNRAPLDDSGMPKDRFSAEMPDATLATLKIQPSEPRDSAVYFCASGFGLRDTEAFFGQGTRLTVV.

CDR3 loop: CASSESAWRVAEAFF. Written as DNA, the CDR3 is TGTGCCAGCAGTGAATCGGCCTGGAGGGTCGCTGAAGCTTTCTTT. The rearrangement uses TRBV25-1 and TRBJ1-1; no clear D gene. Germline CDR1 reads MGHDK; CDR2 reads SYGVNS. This CDR3 is built from 15 residues. Trimming stripped 1 base from V and 6 bases from J, with 15 bases between.

The chain links TRBV19 to TRBJ2-5; the D is unclear. V lost 6 bases, J lost 5 bases, and 10 bases lay in between. The CDR3 has 12 residues. CDR1 is LNHDA, CDR2 SQIVND, per germline (reference sequence). CDR3 sequence (DNA): TGTGCCAGTAGGCAGTCCGGGGAGACCCAGTACTTC. Protein: CASRQSGETQYF.

The rearrangement joins TRBV7-2 to TRBJ1-3; D is perhaps TRBD1 (6 bases). CDR1 and CDR2 from the germline V gene are SGHTA and FQGNSA. V gave up 7 bases and J gave up 0 bases, with 25 bases separating them. The CDR3 totals 19 residues. CDR3 in DNA: TGTGCCAGCAACTCCGCCGGGACACAAGAGTTAACCTCTGGAAACACCATATATTTT. Translated, it gives CASNSAGTQELTSGNTIYF.

CDR3 DNA sequence: TGTGCCAGCAGCGAAGTCCCGGGACTAGCGGGGGGGCCGCGAGAGACCCAGTACTTC. Translation gives CASSEVPGLAGGPRETQYF. This chain links TRBV9 with TRBJ2-5; 16 bases agree with TRBD2. Germline V gene lookup returns CDR1 SGDLS and CDR2 YYNGEE. Trimming cost V 3 bases and J 4 bases; bases outside gene matches: 12. This CDR3 has 19 amino acids. Looking up the rest from reference TRBV9 and TRBJ2-5 gives the full variable domain: DSGVTQTPKHLITATGQRVTLRCSPRSGDLSVYWYQQSLDQGLQFLIQYYNGEERAKGNILERFSAQQFPDLHSELNLSSLELGDSALYFCASSEVPGLAGGPRETQYFGPGTRLLVL.

This chain connects TRBV2 to TRBJ2-5, with TRBD2 identical over 8 bases. Germline loops: CDR1 SNHLY, CDR2 FYNNEI. The J segment lost 5 bases and the V segment lost 1 base, leaving 3 bases of the junction unmatched. The CDR3 is 14 amino acids. This chain's CDR3 is CASSEVLAGETQYF. The CDR3 nucleotides read TGTGCCAGCAGTGAAGTGCTAGCGGGTGAGACCCAGTACTTC.

The chain is built from TRBV27 and TRBJ1-1; no clear D. V was shortened by 1 base and J by 7 bases, with 7 bases between the two germline ends. The germline CDR1 and CDR2 sequences are MNHEY and SMNVEV (reference sequence). This CDR3 has 12 residues. CDR3 loop: CASSLLGYEAFF. The CDR3 DNA sequence: TGTGCCAGCAGTTTATTGGGATATGAAGCTTTCTTT.

This clone occurred once. J is TRBJ1-3 and V is TRBV6-5; D perhaps matches TRBD1 (5 bases). Germline CDR1 reads MNHEY; CDR2 reads SVGAGI. V lost 2 bases and J 4 bases, leaving 15 bases between the germline ends. CDR3 size: 16 residues. The CDR3 here is CASSYRFRVHGNTIYF. CDR3 nucleotide sequence: TGTGCCAGCAGTTACAGGTTCAGGGTCCACGGAAACACCATATATTTT.